The clone carrying this T cell receptor (beta chain) has only one observation. The antigen remains unidentified. The germline V and J ends were trimmed by 1 base and 3 bases, with 13 bases remaining between them. The CDR3 loop spans 15 amino acids. Germline CDR1 and CDR2: SGHDT and YYEEEE. Some clones are missing from TCRdb's copy, which holds only in-frame ones; the method was immunoSEQ multiplex PCR. The table has around 70,000 clones, 70% to 90% seen once. This specimen belongs to a study of T cell responses to AZD1222 COVID-19 vaccine. Across the study: Pooled samples include second doses given at about 4 or 12 weeks.

Overall study findings and caveats: Nearly half of unique spike-specific TCRs reportedly avoided B.1.351 and B.1.1.7 mutated regions. Just a handful of AZD1222 recipients were seropositive at baseline. Rises in breadth and depth of Spike-specific TCRs came after two AZD1222 doses.

The input for sequencing was peripheral blood, taken on day 0 of AZD1222 vaccination. The gene calls are TRBV5-6 and TRBJ1-2; D not resolved. This TCR was sampled from an adult in good health. DNA for the CDR3: TGTGCCAGCAGCTTGTTAGGTCCGGATCACTATGGCTACACCTTC. Translation gives CASSLLGPDHYGYTF.